This T cell receptor beta chain was identified in a study of PD-1 blockade in classical Hodgkin lymphoma. Study context: Nivolumab dosed at 3 mg/kg went to patients intravenously every 2 weeks.

The germline V gene has CDR1 SEHNR and CDR2 FQNEAQ (reference sequence). The CDR3 runs to 13 residues. V was shortened by 5 bases and J by 7 bases, with 12 bases between the two germline ends. Generated by immunoSEQ multiplex PCR, the TCRdb table keeps only in-frame clones and is missing some. The sample has some 4,600 clones, over 65% seen once; the top ten hold more than 20%. This clone showed up just a few times. No antigen is known for it. Overall study findings and caveats: The authors excluded patients who started nivolumab under 1 year after ASCT. Compared with baseline, CD4+ but not CD8+ TCR diversity had risen significantly by C4D1.

After autologous stem cell transplantation all patients relapsed, and prior brentuximab vedotin exposure differed between cohorts. Thawed PBMCs were subjected to magnetic negative selection, which yielded isolated CD8+ T cells. Sequenced material: CD8+ T cells from blood, taken at baseline. The rearrangement joins TRBV7-9 to TRBJ2-1; a weak D match, TRBD1 (5 bases). This sequence originates from a human donor with classical Hodgkin lymphoma. The CDR3 sequence: CASSPGMGNEQFF. The CDR3 DNA reads TGTGCCAGCAGCCCAGGGATGGGGAATGAGCAGTTCTTC.